Below, 8 T cell receptor beta chains from the same sample are listed, as sequenced in a study of T-cell reconstitution after alpha-beta-depleted transplantation in children. This sample's TCRbeta library carried unique molecular identifier barcodes. MiXCR, run by TCRdb on the PCR reads, gives a single entry per CDR3 protein. The data contain hundreds of thousands of distinct CDR3 sequences, approximately 13% of them singletons. This specimen was PBMCs, mostly from graft donor cells, taken 360 days after TCRalphabeta/CD19-depleted stem cell transplant. The receptors here all came from a male patient younger than 18 who had a stem cell transplant for acute myeloid leukemia, so the T cells may come from the graft donor.

This clonotype was counted ten times or more. The chain combines TRBV20-1 with TRBJ2-1; TRBD2 matches 13 bases. Germline V gene lookup returns CDR1 DFQATT and CDR2 SNEGSKA (reference sequence). The CDR3 has 15 residues. V lost 1 base to trimming and J lost 7 bases; unmatched junction nucleotides: 4. This chain's CDR3 is CSARAGLAGVNEQFF. DNA of the CDR3: TGCAGTGCTAGAGCCGGACTAGCGGGAGTTAATGAGCAGTTCTTC.

The chain has TRBV4-2 and TRBJ2-1; D uncertain. CDR1 LGHNA and CDR2 YNFKEQ come from the germline V gene. Deletions cut 2 bases from V and 0 bases from J, with 14 bases between. The CDR3 extends over 17 amino acids. The DNA for the CDR3 is TGTGCCAGCAGCCAATGGTTCTTGCTGTCCTCCTACAATGAGCAGTTCTTC. Its protein product is CASSQWFLLSSYNEQFF.

This chain joins TRBV20-1 and TRBJ2-7; the D is unclear. The CDR3 length is 15 residues. Trimming shortened V by 0 bases and J by 0 bases, and 12 bases separated the two germline ends. CDR1 and CDR2 from the germline V gene are DFQATT and SNEGSKA (reference sequence). The CDR3 DNA reads as TGCAGTGCTAGAGATAACGCGCAGCTCTCCTACGAGCAGTACTTC. This translates into CSARDNAQLSYEQYF.

In its sample, this clonotype was seen a few times. The chain couples TRBV7-2 to TRBJ2-7; no clear D gene. CDR3 length equals 14 residues. Germline V gives CDR1 SGHTA, CDR2 FQGNSA. Trimming took off 10 bases at V and 2 bases at J, with 18 bases between the two ends. CDR3 residues: CATEGDRSPYEQYF. CDR3 nucleotide sequence: TGTGCCACCGAAGGCGACCGTAGTCCCTACGAGCAGTACTTC.

This clonotype was recorded at least ten times. The chain is built from TRBV27 and TRBJ2-7, with TRBD1 matching 9 bases. The CDR3 spans 14 residues. Trimming took 4 bases from V and 3 from J; bases not matched to a gene: 4. Germline CDR1 is MNHEY and CDR2 is SMNVEV (reference sequence). The DNA of the CDR3 is TGTGCCAGCAGTTATACAGGGGGCTTCTACGAGCAGTACTTC. Protein product: CASSYTGGFYEQYF.

This clonotype was observed a few times. The chain joins TRBV30 to TRBJ1-1; TRBD1 might be the D (5 bases). Per the germline V gene, CDR1 is GTSNPN and CDR2 is SVGIG (reference sequence). Between the trimmed V and J ends, which lost 3 bases and 4 bases, there was a span of 12 bases. This CDR3 has 13 residues. This chain's CDR3 is CAWRIQVSTEAFF. Here the CDR3 DNA reads TGTGCCTGGAGGATACAGGTTAGCACTGAAGCTTTCTTT.

V gene TRBV20-1 combines with J gene TRBJ1-2, with TRBD1 identical over 8 bases. From germline, CDR1 is DFQATT and CDR2 SNEGSKA (reference sequence). This CDR3 is built from 14 residues. The V gene end was trimmed by 1 base and the J gene end by 3 bases; junction bases not matched to a gene: 4. CDR3 amino acids: CSARGTGSHYGYTF. The CDR3 nucleotides are TGCAGTGCTAGAGGGACAGGGAGCCACTATGGCTACACCTTC.

The chain recombines TRBV7-2 with TRBJ2-7; D is unclear. CDR3 size: 14 residues. V lost 5 bases to trimming and J lost 7 bases, with 18 bases between them. Germline CDR1 and CDR2: SGHTA and FQGNSA. CDR3 sequence reads: CASSLRVLRREQYF. The CDR3 DNA is TGTGCCAGCAGCCTAAGGGTCCTACGGAGAGAGCAGTACTTC.